This is a list of T cell receptor beta chains from one sample in a study of T cell responses to AZD1222 COVID-19 vaccine. Sequencing was performed with immunoSEQ multiplex PCR; in TCRdb, only in-frame clones are kept and a portion is missing. The repertoire consists of some 280,000 clones, with 85% to 95% occurring once and the leading ten covering around 0.5%. This sample comprised peripheral blood, obtained 28 days after the second AZD1222 dose. These receptors all come from an adult who received the AZD1222 COVID-19 vaccine. Both conserved end residues are part of each CDR3. The order of the fields is V gene, D gene, J gene, clone size, CDR3 DNA, CDR3 protein. D genes are given only for firm matches. Expanded clones get a size class; other rows say once, few or many, or leave the size out.

TRBV10-1	NA	TRBJ2-7	NA	TGCGCCAGCGGTCGAGGGTCCTACGAGCAGTACTTC	CASGRGSYEQYF
TRBV15	NA	TRBJ1-6	NA	TGTGCCACCAGTAGGGATAATTCACCCCTCCACTTT	CATSRDNSPLHF
TRBV29-1	TRBD1	TRBJ1-4	NA	TGCAGCGGGGGTGGGACAGGGAATGAAAAACTGTTTTTT	CSGGGTGNEKLFF
TRBV6-1	TRBD2	TRBJ2-3	NA	TGTGCCAGCAGTGAAGGGGGGACTAGCGTGGATACGCAGTATTTT	CASSEGGTSVDTQYF
TRBV15	TRBD2	TRBJ2-1	NA	TGTGCCACCAGCAGTTTAGCGGGGGGATACAATGAGCAGTTCTTC	CATSSLAGGYNEQFF
TRBV6-1	NA	TRBJ2-1	once	TGTGCCAGCAGTGAAGCGTTCAGAAGCTCCTACAATGAGCAGTTCTTC	CASSEAFRSSYNEQFF
TRBV30	TRBD2	TRBJ2-3	NA	TGTGCCTGGAGTGTACTGATAGCGGGAGAAACAGATACGCAGTATTTT	CAWSVLIAGETDTQYF
TRBV5-1	TRBD2	TRBJ2-3	NA	TGCGCCAGCAGCTTGGGGCTAGCGGGAGTGGAGGATACGCAGTATTTT	CASSLGLAGVEDTQYF
TRBV19	NA	TRBJ1-2	NA	TGTGCCAGTAGTAACAGGTCCCCCTATGGCTACACCTTC	CASSNRSPYGYTF
TRBV28	TRBD1	TRBJ2-7	NA	TGTGCCAGTGGACAGGAACACTACGAGCAGTACTTC	CASGQEHYEQYF
TRBV9	NA	TRBJ1-3	NA	TGTGCCAGCAGCGTAGACCCGAACTCTGGAAACACCATATATTTT	CASSVDPNSGNTIYF
TRBV10-3	NA	TRBJ2-1	NA	TGTGCCATCAGTGATCAGGGGAATGAGCAGTTCTTC	CAISDQGNEQFF
TRBV6-5	TRBD1	TRBJ2-7	NA	TGTGCCAGCAGTTCGGGACAGACCTACGAGCAGTACTTC	CASSSGQTYEQYF
TRBV6-6	TRBD2	TRBJ2-7	NA	TGTGCCAGCAGACCTACTAGCGGGGGCCCGACCGAGCAGTACTTC	CASRPTSGGPTEQYF
TRBV12-3/TRBV12-4	NA	TRBJ1-5	NA	TGTGCCAGTGGGGTGGGACTCGATCAGCCCCAGCATTTT	CASGVGLDQPQHF
TRBV7-8	NA	TRBJ1-6	NA	TGTGCCAGCAGCTTAGGGAGCTCCTATAATTCACCCCTCCACTTT	CASSLGSSYNSPLHF
TRBV5-6	NA	TRBJ1-4	NA	TGTGCCAGCAGGACGATTAGGGCAACTAATGAAAAACTGTTTTTT	CASRTIRATNEKLFF
TRBV3-1/TRBV3-2	NA	TRBJ2-2	NA	TGTGCCAGCAGCCTGAGCGGAGTTAACACCGGGGAGCTGTTTTTT	CASSLSGVNTGELFF
TRBV5-4	NA	TRBJ2-7	NA	TGTGCCAGCAGCTTGGACCCTTCTGGAGAGCAGTACTTC	CASSLDPSGEQYF
TRBV10-3	NA	TRBJ1-1	NA	TGTGCCATCAGCCTTGAAGGGGACACTGAAGCTTTCTTT	CAISLEGDTEAFF
TRBV3-1/TRBV3-2	NA	TRBJ1-2	once	TGTGCCAGCAGCCCACGGGGGAATAATGGCTACACCTTC	CASSPRGNNGYTF
TRBV7-9	NA	TRBJ2-2	few	TGTGCCAGCAGCTTTCGAGAGTCGGACACCGGGGAGCTGTTTTTT	CASSFRESDTGELFF
TRBV3-1/TRBV3-2	NA	TRBJ1-2	NA	TGTGCCAGCAGCGAGTCGGGTCGCAACTATGGCTACACCTTC	CASSESGRNYGYTF
TRBV28	NA	TRBJ2-7	NA	TGTGCCAGCTCGAGGTCAGGGACCGAGCAGTACTTC	CASSRSGTEQYF
TRBV18	NA	TRBJ1-1	NA	TGTGCCAGCTCACCATCCTATTACGGGGGCATCACTGAAGCTTTCTTT	CASSPSYYGGITEAFF
TRBV28	NA	TRBJ1-2	NA	TGTGCCAGCAGTTTATTCCCGAGCAGCTATGGCTACACCTTC	CASSLFPSSYGYTF
TRBV7-8	TRBD2	TRBJ2-7	NA	TGTGCCAGCAGCTTTCTGCCGGGACTACGAGACGAGCAGTACTTC	CASSFLPGLRDEQYF
TRBV5-1	TRBD2	TRBJ2-3	once	TGCGCCAGCAGCTTAGGACTAGCGGGGGGAATTTTGTCAACAGATACGCAGTATTTT	CASSLGLAGGILSTDTQYF
TRBV19	TRBD1	TRBJ1-5	NA	TGTGCCAGTATCCGGACAGGGGGCAATCAGCCCCAGCATTTT	CASIRTGGNQPQHF
TRBV18	NA	TRBJ1-6	NA	TGTGCCAGCTCACCAAGGACCGGGGACTCACCCCTCCACTTT	CASSPRTGDSPLHF
TRBV10-3	NA	TRBJ1-5	NA	TGTGCCATCACCGGTGGACAAGGTCAGCCCCAGCATTTT	CAITGGQGQPQHF
TRBV28	TRBD1	TRBJ2-1	NA	TGTGCCAGCAGTCTACTCCAGGGGGCGTACAATGAGCAGTTCTTC	CASSLLQGAYNEQFF
TRBV16	TRBD1	TRBJ2-7	NA	TGTGCCAGCAGCCACGGGACAGGGCGCTTAGAGCAGTACTTC	CASSHGTGRLEQYF
TRBV6-6	NA	TRBJ2-7	NA	TGTGCCAGCAGCGACCAGGCCGGGGGCGGAGGGGAGCAGTACTTC	CASSDQAGGGGEQYF
TRBV28	TRBD2	TRBJ2-7	NA	TGTGCCAGCAGTTCCCCGGGGGGGGCCTCCTACGAGCAGTACTTC	CASSSPGGASYEQYF
TRBV2	TRBD1	TRBJ1-6	NA	TGTGCCAGCAGGGGGTTGGGACAGACAAATTCACCCCTCCACTTT	CASRGLGQTNSPLHF
TRBV2	TRBD1	TRBJ1-1	NA	TGTGCCAGCAGTGAGTACAGGGGGCTTGAAGCTTTCTTT	CASSEYRGLEAFF
TRBV4-3	NA	TRBJ1-2	NA	TGCGCCAGCAGCCAAGGTCTAGGTGTCTATGGCTACACCTTC	CASSQGLGVYGYTF
TRBV7-9	NA	TRBJ2-7	NA	TGTGCCAGCAGCTACTCGACGGGCCGGTACGAGCAGTACTTC	CASSYSTGRYEQYF
TRBV5-4	NA	TRBJ1-6	NA	TGTGCCAGCAGCTTGGGGGGGAGCTCCTATAATTCACCCCTCCACTTT	CASSLGGSSYNSPLHF
TRBV2	NA	TRBJ2-7	NA	TGTGCCAGCAGTGCCGCCTACGAGCAGTACTTC	CASSAAYEQYF